The rows below give T cell receptor beta chains drawn from one sample of a study of T cells in Graves' hyperthyroidism and ophthalmopathy. Each CDR3 protein gets one entry after TCRdb re-called the multiplex PCR reads with MiXCR. The sample lists about 400,000 distinct CDR3 sequences; roughly 13% were seen once. Input material: blood. The receptors derive from a woman aged 18-35 years with Graves' hyperthyroidism. The CDR3 runs from the conserved cysteine through the conserved F or W. D genes are given only for firm matches. A clone size is listed for some rows: how often the clone was seen (once, few, many), or a class if it is expanded.

length: 15; size: many; J: TRBJ2-1; D: -; V: TRBV11-3; DNA: TGTGCCAGCAGCTTAGGGGCCTACTCGTACAATGAGCAGTTCTTC; CDR3: CASSLGAYSYNEQFF
length: 14; size: many; J: TRBJ2-3; D: -; V: TRBV20-1; DNA: TGCAGGGCTCGAGGACCTCACCCCACAGATACGCAGTATTTT; CDR3: CRARGPHPTDTQYF
length: 14; size: -; J: TRBJ2-3; D: -; V: TRBV20-1; DNA: TGCGGTGCTACTGGACCTCTTAGCACAGATACGCAGTATTTT; CDR3: CGATGPLSTDTQYF
length: 18; size: many; J: TRBJ2-3; D: TRBD2; V: TRBV19; DNA: TGTGCCAGTAGTACAGTAGGGACTAGCGGGAGGAGCACAGATACGCAGTATTTT; CDR3: CASSTVGTSGRSTDTQYF
length: 12; size: many; J: TRBJ2-1; D: -; V: TRBV28; DNA: TGTGCCAGCAGTTTACCCTCCTATGGGCAGTTCTTC; CDR3: CASSLPSYGQFF
length: 15; size: many; J: TRBJ2-7; D: -; V: TRBV11-3; DNA: TGTGCCAGCAGCTTAGTAGGGGGGCGCGCCTACGAGCAGTACTTC; CDR3: CASSLVGGRAYEQYF
length: 17; size: many; J: TRBJ1-1; D: -; V: TRBV5-1; DNA: TGCGCCAGCAGCTTTAGGGTAAGACAGATTCAGAACACTGAAGCTTTCTTT; CDR3: CASSFRVRQIQNTEAFF
length: 14; size: -; J: TRBJ2-3; D: -; V: TRBV7-9; DNA: TGTGCCAGCAGCTTTGGCAAAAGCACAGATACGCAGTATTTT; CDR3: CASSFGKSTDTQYF
length: 13; size: many; J: TRBJ1-2; D: -; V: TRBV6-1; DNA: TGTGCCAGCACTCCCTACCACAACTATGGCTACACCTTC; CDR3: CASTPYHNYGYTF
length: 15; size: many; J: TRBJ1-2; D: -; V: TRBV2; DNA: TGTGCCAGCAGTGACTCTTTCGGACAACTCTATGGCTACACCTTC; CDR3: CASSDSFGQLYGYTF
length: 13; size: many; J: TRBJ1-2; D: -; V: TRBV7-2; DNA: TGTGCCAGCAGCTTAGAGCCATCGGGGGGCTACACCTTC; CDR3: CASSLEPSGGYTF
length: 17; size: many; J: TRBJ2-3; D: -; V: TRBV6-1; DNA: TGTGCCAGCAGTACCCCTATTATCTATGGGAGCACAGATACGCAGTATTTT; CDR3: CASSTPIIYGSTDTQYF
length: 15; size: few; J: TRBJ2-5; D: -; V: TRBV3-1; DNA: TGTGCCAGCAGCCCACTCGGGCAGGAAGAAGAGACCCAGTACTTC; CDR3: CASSPLGQEEETQYF
length: 14; size: many; J: TRBJ2-1; D: -; V: TRBV5-8; DNA: TGTGCCAGCAGCCCCCAACTAGTTCGGAATGAGCAGTTCTTC; CDR3: CASSPQLVRNEQFF
length: 17; size: many; J: TRBJ2-5; D: -; V: TRBV30; DNA: TGTGCCTGGAGTGGAAACGACCGGGACCAGAGACAAGAGACCCAGTACTTC; CDR3: CAWSGNDRDQRQETQYF
length: 14; size: -; J: TRBJ1-1; D: TRBD1; V: TRBV9; DNA: TGTGCCAGCAGCGTAGGAACAGGGGTCACTGAAGCTTTCTTT; CDR3: CASSVGTGVTEAFF
length: 14; size: many; J: TRBJ2-7; D: TRBD2; V: TRBV11-3; DNA: TGTGCCAGCAGCTTGGGACTACCCCCCTACGAGCAGTACTTC; CDR3: CASSLGLPPYEQYF
length: 15; size: many; J: TRBJ2-1; D: -; V: TRBV20-1; DNA: TGCAGTGCTAGACCCGGGACCCACTCCTACAATGAGCAGTTCTTC; CDR3: CSARPGTHSYNEQFF
length: 15; size: many; J: TRBJ2-1; D: -; V: TRBV7-9; DNA: TGTGCCAGCAGCTTAACTGGGCCGGGATACAATGAGCAGTTCTTC; CDR3: CASSLTGPGYNEQFF
length: 11; size: many; J: TRBJ2-3; D: -; V: TRBV28; DNA: TGTGCCAGCAAGGAGACAGATACGCAGTATTTT; CDR3: CASKETDTQYF
length: 14; size: many; J: TRBJ2-7; D: -; V: TRBV28; DNA: TGTGCCAGCAGTTTCGGGAGCATAAACTACGAGCAGTACTTC; CDR3: CASSFGSINYEQYF
length: 17; size: -; J: TRBJ2-2; D: TRBD1; V: TRBV7-6; DNA: TGTGCCAGCAGCTTAGAGGCCGGGACAGGGAACACCGGGGAGCTGTTTTTT; CDR3: CASSLEAGTGNTGELFF
length: 14; size: -; J: TRBJ1-1; D: -; V: TRBV30; DNA: TGTGCCTGGAGTGGGACGGTGATGAACACTGAAGCTTTCTTT; CDR3: CAWSGTVMNTEAFF
length: 15; size: few; J: TRBJ1-2; D: TRBD1; V: TRBV4-2; DNA: TGTGCCAGCAGCTTAGAGAGGACAGGGGCCTATGGCTACACCTTC; CDR3: CASSLERTGAYGYTF
length: 13; size: few; J: TRBJ1-2; D: -; V: TRBV19; DNA: TGTGCCAGTACAGTCCCGATCGGGGATGGCTACACCTTC; CDR3: CASTVPIGDGYTF
length: 15; size: -; J: TRBJ1-6; D: TRBD1; V: TRBV6-1; DNA: TGTGCCAGCAGCACGGACAGGGTGGGTAATTCACCCCTCCACTTT; CDR3: CASSTDRVGNSPLHF
length: 14; size: many; J: TRBJ2-7; D: TRBD2; V: TRBV18; DNA: TGTGCCAGCTCACCGCCGGGACTAGCGGTCGAGCAGTACTTC; CDR3: CASSPPGLAVEQYF
length: 15; size: few; J: TRBJ2-1; D: TRBD2; V: TRBV19; DNA: TGTGCCAGTAGTAAGCGGGAGCCCGGCTACAATGAGCAGTTCTTC; CDR3: CASSKREPGYNEQFF
length: 15; size: many; J: TRBJ2-5; D: -; V: TRBV3-1; DNA: TGTGCCAGCAGCCCAGGGGCGGGAGACCAAGAGACCCAGTACTTC; CDR3: CASSPGAGDQETQYF
length: 15; size: -; J: TRBJ1-1; D: -; V: TRBV19; DNA: TGTGCCAGTAGTATAGATGGAGGGGAAAACACTGAAGCTTTCTTT; CDR3: CASSIDGGENTEAFF
length: 15; size: -; J: TRBJ2-5; D: -; V: TRBV10-1; DNA: TGCGCCAGCAGTGAAGGGGGAGCGGCCCAAGAGACCCAGTACTTC; CDR3: CASSEGGAAQETQYF
length: 17; size: -; J: TRBJ1-2; D: -; V: TRBV10-3; DNA: TGTGCCATCAGTGAGTCGACTATCAGGACTAAAGGGTATGGCTACACCTTC; CDR3: CAISESTIRTKGYGYTF
length: 13; size: many; J: TRBJ2-3; D: -; V: TRBV30; DNA: TGTGCCTGGAATAGTGGGTCCGGAAATACGCAGTATTTT; CDR3: CAWNSGSGNTQYF
length: 14; size: -; J: TRBJ2-7; D: -; V: TRBV9; DNA: TGTGCCAGCAGCGTAGGGGGAGTAGGCTACGAGCAGTACTTC; CDR3: CASSVGGVGYEQYF
length: 16; size: many; J: TRBJ1-6; D: -; V: TRBV7-3; DNA: TGTGCCAGCAGCTTAAATCCGTCCTCCTATAATTCACCCCTCCACTTT; CDR3: CASSLNPSSYNSPLHF
length: 12; size: many; J: TRBJ2-1; D: -; V: TRBV11-3; DNA: TGTGCCAGCAGCTTGCAGGACAGAGAGCAGTTCTTC; CDR3: CASSLQDREQFF
length: 13; size: many; J: TRBJ2-3; D: -; V: TRBV7-2; DNA: TGTGCCAGCAGTCAGGGGGGTTTGGATACGCAGTATTTT; CDR3: CASSQGGLDTQYF
length: 16; size: many; J: TRBJ2-1; D: TRBD2; V: TRBV18; DNA: TGTGCCAGCTCACCCAAAAGTGGGAGGGCCATGAATGAGCAGTTCTTC; CDR3: CASSPKSGRAMNEQFF
length: 15; size: -; J: TRBJ1-4; D: TRBD1; V: TRBV10-3; DNA: TGTGCCATCAGCGAACAGGGGGCGAGGAGTGAAAAACTGTTTTTT; CDR3: CAISEQGARSEKLFF
length: 15; size: many; J: TRBJ1-5; D: -; V: TRBV3-1; DNA: TGTGCCAGCAGCCAAGATACGACGGAAAATCAGCCCCAGCATTTT; CDR3: CASSQDTTENQPQHF
length: 14; size: many; J: TRBJ2-7; D: -; V: TRBV2; DNA: TGTGCCAGCAGTGATGGACGGGGTAGCTACGAGCAGTACTTC; CDR3: CASSDGRGSYEQYF
length: 12; size: many; J: TRBJ1-1; D: -; V: TRBV6-1; DNA: TGTGCCAGCAGAGTGGACCTACAAGAAGCTTTCTTT; CDR3: CASRVDLQEAFF
length: 14; size: many; J: TRBJ1-2; D: -; V: TRBV28; DNA: TGTGCCAGCTCCCCTGAGGAGGGGCGAGGTGGCTACACCTTC; CDR3: CASSPEEGRGGYTF
length: 14; size: many; J: TRBJ1-1; D: -; V: TRBV11-2; DNA: TGTGCCAGCCGTAAGAGCACGCCGAACACTGAAGCTTTCTTT; CDR3: CASRKSTPNTEAFF
length: 16; size: many; J: TRBJ2-7; D: TRBD1; V: TRBV6-5; DNA: TGTGCCAGCAGTTACACCTCGGGCACAGGGGGCTACGAGCAGTACTTC; CDR3: CASSYTSGTGGYEQYF
length: 13; size: many; J: TRBJ1-1; D: -; V: TRBV20-1; DNA: TGCAGTGCTAGAATGGGCTTGAACACTGAAGCTTTCTTT; CDR3: CSARMGLNTEAFF
length: 12; size: -; J: TRBJ2-7; D: -; V: TRBV14; DNA: TGTGCCAGCAGCTTTTCCTCCTACAAGCAGTACTTC; CDR3: CASSFSSYKQYF